Listed here are 29 T cell receptor beta chains from one sample, sequenced in a study of OX40 agonist ivuxolimab in advanced cancers. Clones were read by immunoSEQ multiplex PCR, and TCRdb kept only the in-frame ones, dropping some. The table includes approximately 24,000 clones, about four fifths detected once. The material was CD4+ or CD8+ T cells sorted from blood, obtained in a trial of the OX40 agonist ivuxolimab. Every receptor here comes from an adult with an advanced solid tumor such as melanoma, head and neck, liver or kidney cancer.

The chain uses TRBV5-1 and TRBJ2-7; possibly TRBD1 for D (6 bases). V was trimmed by 5 bases and J by 3 bases, leaving 9 bases between them. Germline V gives CDR1 SGHRS, CDR2 YFSETQ. The CDR3 loop spans 12 amino acids. Written as DNA, the CDR3 is TGCGCCAGCAGTACAGGGCTCTACGAGCAGTACTTC. This gives the protein CASSTGLYEQYF.

This chain joins TRBV6-1 and TRBJ2-1; TRBD2 matches at 12 bases. This CDR3 spans 15 amino acids. The J segment lost 6 bases and the V segment lost 5 bases, leaving 5 bases of the junction unmatched. CDR1 is MNHNS, CDR2 SASEGT, per germline. The CDR3 loop reads CASSQTSGSVNEQFF. CDR3 DNA sequence: TGTGCCAGCAGTCAGACTAGCGGGAGTGTCAATGAGCAGTTCTTC.

The chain links TRBV5-5 to TRBJ2-2; the match to TRBD1 covers 10 bases. The CDR3 extends over 16 amino acids. The germline CDR1 and CDR2 sequences are SGHKS and YYEKEE (reference sequence). The V gene end was trimmed by 0 bases and the J gene end by 6 bases; junction bases not matched to a gene: 5. As DNA, the CDR3 is TGTGCCAGCAGCTTGGGACAGGGGGCGCTTTCCGGGGAGCTGTTTTTT. It yields the protein CASSLGQGALSGELFF.

The genes are TRBV5-2 and TRBJ2-7; TRBD1 is the table's D call, not checked against the DNA. TRBV5-2 is a recognized pseudogene. CDR3 length equals 13 residues. This CDR3 reads CASSQVGADEQYF. The CDR3 region has the DNA TGTGCCAGCAGCCAAGTGGGGGCCGACGAGCAGTACTTC.

The chain couples TRBV4-1 to TRBJ1-5, with no clear D. V was clipped by 4 bases and J by 9 bases, with 13 bases between them. Germline-derived CDR1 and CDR2 are MGHRA and YSYEKL. The CDR3 spans 13 residues. The CDR3 loop reads CASSLSLSRPQHF. DNA for the CDR3: TGCGCCAGCAGCCTTTCCCTCTCGAGGCCCCAGCATTTT.

This rearrangement joins TRBV2 to TRBJ2-1; 7 nucleotides align to TRBD2. Germline V gene sequence: CDR1 SNHLY, CDR2 FYNNEI. The CDR3 is made up of 13 amino acids. After removal of 6 bases from V and 9 bases from J, the junction contained 8 bases not matched to a gene. The CDR3 DNA reads TGTGCCAGCAGGGCCTTGTCTAGCGGTGAGCAGTTCTTC. This encodes CASRALSSGEQFF.

Comment on this clone: The sample contains more than one DNA sequence encoding this CDR3. The chain combines TRBV2 with TRBJ2-7, with D uncertain. The germline V gene has CDR1 SNHLY and CDR2 FYNNEI. The CDR3 length is 11 residues. Deletions cut 3 bases from V and 3 bases from J, with 3 bases between. CDR3 region: CASSDFYEQYF. CDR3 DNA sequence: TGTGCCAGCAGTGATTTCTACGAGCAGTACTTC. The whole variable domain, remainder taken from reference TRBV2 and TRBJ2-7, is EPEVTQTPSHQVTQMGQEVILRCVPISNHLYFYWYRQILGQKVEFLVSFYNNEISEKSEIFDDQFSVERPDGSNFTLKIRSTKLEDSAMYFCASSDFYEQYFGPGTRLTVT.

The V gene is TRBV19, the J gene TRBJ2-1; the D is unclear. V lost 6 bases, J lost 3 bases, and 9 bases lay in between. This CDR3 is built from 13 residues. In germline, CDR1 is LNHDA, CDR2 SQIVND (reference sequence). CDR3 nucleotide sequence: TGTGCCAGTAGCCGCTACAGCTACAATGAGCAGTTCTTC. Encoded protein: CASSRYSYNEQFF.

V is TRBV6-6 and J is TRBJ1-1; the D is unclear. Germline CDR1 reads MNHNY; CDR2 reads SVGAGI (reference sequence). The V gene lost 2 bases and the J gene lost 3 bases, with 10 bases spanning the gap. CDR3 length equals 14 residues. CDR3 sequence reads: CASSYAAGYTEAFF. Here the CDR3 DNA reads TGTGCCAGCAGTTACGCAGCGGGGTACACTGAAGCTTTCTTT.

This chain connects TRBV11-3 to TRBJ2-7; D remains ambiguous. The CDR3 length is 14 residues. Germline assignment: CDR1 SGHNT and CDR2 YENEEA. Between the trimmed V and J ends, which lost 5 bases and 0 bases, there was a span of 11 bases. CDR3 amino acids: CASSDVTNSYEQYF. The CDR3 coding sequence is TGTGCCAGCAGCGACGTGACAAACTCCTACGAGCAGTACTTC. The full variable domain, with the rest looked up from reference TRBV11-3 and TRBJ2-7, is EAGVVQSPRYKIIEKKQPVAFWCNPISGHNTLYWYLQNLGQGPELLIRYENEEAVDDSQLPKDRFSAERLKGVDSTLKIQPAELGDSAVYLCASSDVTNSYEQYFGPGTRLTVT.

This clone was counted a few times. The CDR3 sequence is CASSYADSNTEAFF. Here the CDR3 DNA reads TGTGCCAGCAGTTACGCAGACAGCAACACTGAAGCTTTCTTT. This chain connects TRBV6-5 to TRBJ1-1, with D possibly matching TRBD1 (5 bases). CDR3 length: 14 residues. Trimming took 2 bases from V and 2 from J, leaving 9 bases between them. The V gene's germline CDR1 is MNHEY and CDR2 SVGAGI.

The chain links TRBV6-1 to TRBJ2-7; TRBD1 matches 8 bases. Trimming took 4 bases from V and 1 from J; bases not matched to a gene: 3. The CDR3 is 14 amino acids. The V gene's germline CDR1 is MNHNS and CDR2 SASEGT. The CDR3 nucleotides are TGTGCCAGCAGTGTGCAGGGGGCATCCTACGAGCAGTACTTC. Residues: CASSVQGASYEQYF.

The J gene is TRBJ1-5, the V gene TRBV5-6; D not certain. The CDR3 loop spans 13 amino acids. Trimming pared 2 bases from V and 7 bases from J, leaving 10 bases between. Germline lookup yields CDR1 SGHDT and CDR2 YYEEEE. CDR3 in amino acids: CASSLGPAQPQHF. The CDR3 DNA sequence: TGTGCCAGCAGCTTAGGTCCGGCACAGCCCCAGCATTTT.

J is TRBJ2-2 and V is TRBV7-3; D not resolved. Germline V gene data show CDR1 as SGHTA and CDR2 as FQGTGA. This CDR3 contains 12 residues. Trimming took off 5 bases at V and 6 bases at J, with 7 bases between the two ends. This chain's CDR3 is CASSPGAGELFF. The CDR3 DNA reads as TGTGCCAGCAGCCCGGGTGCCGGGGAGCTGTTTTTT.

The chain uses TRBV4-3 and TRBJ2-6, with D unclear. Trimming left V 3 bases short and J 5 bases short, with 20 bases between. The length of the CDR3 is 18 residues. Germline V CDR1 and CDR2: LGHNA, YSLEER. CDR3 DNA: TGCGCCAGCAGCCACTATCCAGCGTCACAAAGTCGGGCCAACGTCCTGACTTTC. Translated, it gives CASSHYPASQSRANVLTF.

The rearrangement links TRBV7-2 to TRBJ1-6; no clear D gene. The CDR3 consists of 17 residues. Germline loops: CDR1 SGHTA, CDR2 FQGNSA. Trimming shortened V by 5 bases and J by 2 bases, and 16 bases separated the two germline ends. The CDR3 loop is CASSRNPRVTYNSPLHF. CDR3 nucleotides: TGTGCCAGCAGCCGTAATCCGAGGGTGACCTATAATTCACCCCTCCACTTT. Full variable domain (rest looked up from reference TRBV7-2 and TRBJ1-6): GAGVSQSPSNKVTEKGKDVELRCDPISGHTALYWYRQSLGQGLEFLIYFQGNSAPDKSGLPSDRFSAERTGGSVSTLTIQRTQQEDSAVYLCASSRNPRVTYNSPLHFGNGTRLTVT.

This rearrangement joins TRBV7-2 to TRBJ2-1, with 10 bases aligning to TRBD2. The CDR3 runs 19 residues. CDR1 SGHTA and CDR2 FQGNSA come from the germline V gene. The V and J ends lost 1 base and 1 base, in that order; junction bases with no gene match: 10. In DNA, the CDR3 is TGTGCCAGCAGCTTAGGTAGCGGGGGGAGCTCGAGGTCCTACAATGAGCAGTTCTTC. It specifies CASSLGSGGSSRSYNEQFF.

The CDR3 is CASSGEGKPLRGYTF. CDR3 nucleotide sequence: TGTGCCAGCAGCGGAGAGGGGAAACCGCTCCGGGGCTACACCTTC. The chain has TRBV7-8 and TRBJ1-2; a possible D gene is TRBD1 (5 bases). Germline lookup yields CDR1 SGHVS and CDR2 FQNEAQ. The V end lost 5 bases, the J end lost 8 bases, and 21 bases lay between the germline ends. The CDR3 has 15 amino acids. Full variable domain (remainder filled in from reference TRBV7-8 and TRBJ1-2): GAGVSQSPRYKVAKRGQDVALRCDPISGHVSLFWYQQALGQGPEFLTYFQNEAQLDKSGLPSDRFFAERPEGSVSTLKIQRTQQEDSAVYLCASSGEGKPLRGYTFGSGTRLTVV.

The rearrangement links TRBV5-4 to TRBJ2-7; the match to TRBD1 covers 7 bases. With V trimmed by 4 bases and J by 6 bases, 7 bases remained unmatched. Looked up from germline, CDR1 is SGHNT and CDR2 is YYREEE (reference sequence). This CDR3 is 13 amino acids long. Here the CDR3 reads CASSTTGYREQYF. The CDR3 nucleotides read TGTGCCAGCAGCACGACAGGGTACCGCGAGCAGTACTTC.

The genes are TRBV14 and TRBJ2-5; D perhaps matches TRBD2 (5 bases). CDR3 length: 14 residues. Germline CDR1 reads SGHDN; CDR2 reads FVKESK. The V and J ends lost 2 bases and 5 bases respectively, with 12 bases between them. The CDR3 reads CASSQLRGKETQYF. As DNA, the CDR3 is TGTGCCAGCAGCCAACTTCGAGGGAAGGAGACCCAGTACTTC.

The chain employs TRBV4-1 and TRBJ2-7, with D perhaps being TRBD1 or TRBD2 (6 bases each). Germline loops: CDR1 MGHRA, CDR2 YSYEKL. There are 16 residues in the CDR3. V was shortened by 0 bases and J by 1 base, with 13 bases between the two germline ends. In DNA, the CDR3 is TGCGCCAGCAGCCAAGATCTGGGGGGCTGGTCCTACGAGCAGTACTTC. This sequence encodes CASSQDLGGWSYEQYF.

The chain links TRBV27 to TRBJ1-6, with D unclear. Germline V gene sequence: CDR1 MNHEY, CDR2 SMNVEV (reference sequence). Trimming pared 4 bases from V and 7 bases from J, leaving 8 bases between. This CDR3 has 13 residues. CDR3 in amino acids: CASSWEGNSPLHF. The CDR3 DNA sequence: TGTGCCAGCAGTTGGGAGGGCAATTCACCCCTCCACTTT.

This clone occurred once. The V call is TRBV30, the J call TRBJ1-2; no definite D call. In germline, CDR1 is GTSNPN, CDR2 SVGIG (reference sequence). The ends were cut back, 1 base at V and 3 bases at J, with 18 bases in the middle. The CDR3 has 16 amino acids. CDR3 region: CAWSDLSGGGYYGYTF. The CDR3 bases are TGTGCCTGGAGTGACCTCTCGGGTGGTGGATACTATGGCTACACCTTC.

The J gene is TRBJ1-2, the V gene TRBV5-6; D might be TRBD1 (5 bases). V lost 1 base and J lost 3, with 10 bases in between. Germline V CDR1 and CDR2: SGHDT, YYEEEE. The CDR3 is 14 amino acids. CDR3 coding DNA: TGTGCCAGCAGCTTGTCTGGGGCCGACTATGGCTACACCTTC. This gives the protein CASSLSGADYGYTF.

This clone was seen only a few times. The chain has TRBV4-3 and TRBJ1-2, with 9 positions matching TRBD1. CDR1 is LGHNA, CDR2 YSLEER, per germline. The trim removed 0 bases at V and 8 bases at J, leaving 7 bases unmatched. The CDR3 has 15 amino acids. CDR3 residues: CASSQEVGQGSGYTF. The CDR3 nucleotides are TGCGCCAGCAGCCAAGAGGTGGGACAGGGTAGCGGCTACACCTTC.

The CDR3 region has the DNA TGTGCCAGCAGCCGGCCCGCGGGGGGACAGGGGGTTCGGAGCTACGAGCAGTACTTC. This translates into CASSRPAGGQGVRSYEQYF. V and J are TRBV5-4 and TRBJ2-7, with 11 bases matching TRBD1. V trimming: 4 bases; J trimming: 3 bases; junction bases outside the gene matches: 18. Germline CDR1 reads SGHNT; CDR2 reads YYREEE (reference sequence). The CDR3 runs 19 residues.

The chain has TRBV6-5 and TRBJ1-4, with D tentatively TRBD1 (6 bases). This CDR3 is 14 amino acids long. Trimming cost V 2 bases and J 7 bases, with 11 bases left between them. The V gene's germline CDR1 is MNHEY and CDR2 SVGAGI. In nucleotides, the CDR3 is TGTGCCAGCAGTTACGTACAGGGAGGTGAAAAACTGTTTTTT. Protein product: CASSYVQGGEKLFF.

The rearrangement joins TRBV5-1 to TRBJ1-1; D is unclear. CDR3 length equals 14 residues. V shed 0 bases and J shed 0 bases, with 6 bases lying between them. Germline loops: CDR1 SGHRS, CDR2 YFSETQ. CDR3 nucleotide sequence: TGCGCCAGCAGCTTGGGGGCCATGAACACTGAAGCTTTCTTT. This codes for CASSLGAMNTEAFF.

The rearrangement joins TRBV29-1 to TRBJ2-7; the match to TRBD1 covers 11 bases. CDR1 is SQVTM and CDR2 is ANQGSEA in the germline V gene. The V gene end was trimmed by 6 bases and the J gene end by 6 bases; junction bases not matched to a gene: 4. CDR3 length equals 12 residues. In DNA, the CDR3 is TGCAGCGTCCGGGACAGGGGGGTCGAGCAGTACTTC. Protein product: CSVRDRGVEQYF.